These 21 T cell receptor beta chains were all obtained from the same sample, sequenced in a study of T-cell memory formation after mild COVID-19. Using its own MiXCR run on the 5' RACE reads, TCRdb lists one record per CDR3 protein. This table has some 120,000 distinct CDR3 sequences, 17% appearing once. Sequenced: PBMCs or a T cell subset sorted from them (not recorded which). These receptors all stem from a young man who had mild COVID-19 (a few samples of this study predate the infection). Cell type and time point are not known.

This clonotype was counted between two and nine times. The chain is built from TRBV24-1 and TRBJ2-3; 8 positions agree with TRBD2. The length of the CDR3 is 14 residues. Germline V CDR1 and CDR2: KGHDR, SFDVKD. Trimming took 10 bases from V and 3 from J; bases not matched to a gene: 8. The CDR3 DNA sequence: TGTGCCACGTCAGACAGCGGGGGAACAGATACGCAGTATTTT. Protein: CATSDSGGTDTQYF.

This clonotype has only a few counts. The gene calls are TRBV7-3 and TRBJ1-1; D ambiguous. The CDR3 extends over 15 amino acids. Germline V CDR1 and CDR2: SGHTA, FQGTGA. V shed 2 bases and J shed 1 base, with 11 bases lying between them. CDR3 residues: CASSLSGTRNTEAFF. CDR3 bases: TGTGCCAGCAGCTTATCGGGAACCAGGAACACTGAAGCTTTCTTT. The complete variable domain, with remaining parts taken from reference TRBV7-3 and TRBJ1-1, reads GAGVSQTPSNKVTEKGKYVELRCDPISGHTALYWYRQSLGQGPEFLIYFQGTGAADDSGLPNDRFFAVRPEGSVSTLKIQRTERGDSAVYLCASSLSGTRNTEAFFGQGTRLTVV.

The chain joins TRBV7-3 to TRBJ2-6; 7 nucleotides align to TRBD2. The CDR3 contains 13 residues. J was trimmed by 13 bases and V by 4 bases; bases with no gene match: 7. The germline gives CDR1 SGHTA, CDR2 FQGTGA. The CDR3 DNA reads as TGTGCCAGCAGCTCGACATGGGAGGGTGTCCTGACTTTC. Translation: CASSSTWEGVLTF.

This chain joins TRBV3-1 and TRBJ1-5; D call uncertain. The CDR3 runs 15 residues. Looked up from germline, CDR1 is LGHDT and CDR2 is YNNKEL (reference sequence). V lost 1 base and J 4 bases, leaving 11 bases between the germline ends. CDR3 bases: TGTGCCAGCAGCCAAGGATGGGCAGGAAATCAGCCCCAGCATTTT. It yields the protein CASSQGWAGNQPQHF.

For the CDR3, the DNA is TGTGCCAGCAGCTTGGGTCCAGCCATACGGAGTGGTGAAGCTTTCTTT. The encoded protein is CASSLGPAIRSGEAFF. The chain uses TRBV5-6 and TRBJ1-1, with D uncertain. V shed 0 bases and J shed 7 bases, with 19 bases lying between them. The CDR3 length is 16 residues. Germline assignment: CDR1 SGHDT and CDR2 YYEEEE.

This clonotype was observed a handful of times. V is TRBV3-1 and J is TRBJ2-5; the D is unclear. With 6 bases removed from V and 2 bases from J, the gap between germline ends came to 7 bases. This CDR3 contains 12 residues. Germline assignment: CDR1 LGHDT and CDR2 YNNKEL (reference sequence). CDR3 nucleotides: TGTGCCAGCAGTCGAGTACAAGAGACCCAGTACTTC. This translates into CASSRVQETQYF.

The chain combines TRBV18 with TRBJ2-7; 10 positions agree with TRBD1. Unmatched junction bases numbered 8, after V lost 2 bases and J lost 4 bases. Looked up from germline, CDR1 is KGHSH and CDR2 is LQKENI. CDR3 length: 16 amino acids. The CDR3 DNA reads as TGTGCCAGCTCACCATCCGGGACAGGGGTAAGATACGAGCAGTACTTC. This translates into CASSPSGTGVRYEQYF.

This clonotype was seen ten or more times. This sequence joins TRBV29-1 and TRBJ1-2; D is undetermined. Between the trimmed V and J ends, which lost 4 bases and 2 bases, there was a span of 11 bases. Looked up from germline, CDR1 is SQVTM and CDR2 is ANQGSEA. CDR3 length: 13 amino acids. CDR3 loop: CSVVPRLNYGYTF. For the CDR3, the DNA is TGCAGCGTTGTACCGCGGCTCAACTATGGCTACACCTTC.

This clonotype was counted only a few times. The chain combines TRBV5-1 with TRBJ2-3; maybe TRBD1 (5 bases). Germline CDR1 is SGHRS and CDR2 is YFSETQ. The CDR3 has 14 amino acids. V dropped 3 bases and J dropped 1 base, with 9 bases sitting between them. The CDR3 DNA reads TGCGCCAGCAGCTCTCAGGGTGGCACAGATACGCAGTATTTT. It encodes CASSSQGGTDTQYF.

The DNA for the CDR3 is TGCAGTGCTAGTCCCTTAACTAGCGGGGCCTACCAAGAGACCCAGTACTTC. Translating gives CSASPLTSGAYQETQYF. The V gene is TRBV20-1, the J gene TRBJ2-5, with 10 bases that match TRBD2. Germline lookup yields CDR1 DFQATT and CDR2 SNEGSKA (reference sequence). This CDR3 comprises 17 residues. Trimming removed 3 bases from V and 0 bases from J; junction bases left unmatched: 10.

This sequence joins TRBV12-3 or TRBV12-4 and TRBJ1-2, with a possible D match to TRBD1 (6 bases). CDR3 size: 14 residues. The ends were cut back, 7 bases at V and 3 bases at J, with 15 bases in the middle. CDR3 in DNA: TGTGCCAGCACCTATTTGGGGACATACTATGGCTACACCTTC. Its protein product is CASTYLGTYYGYTF.

This sequence joins TRBV4-3 and TRBJ2-5; a weak D match, TRBD1 (6 bases). Germline CDR1 is LGHNA and CDR2 is YSLEER. V was clipped by 0 bases and J by 5 bases, with 10 bases between them. There are 14 residues in the CDR3. CDR3 DNA: TGCGCCAGCAGCCAAGATACAGGGACGGAGACCCAGTACTTC. Translation: CASSQDTGTETQYF.

The rearrangement joins TRBV15 to TRBJ1-6; 9 bases align to TRBD1. CDR1 and CDR2 (germline): LNHNV, YYDKDF (reference sequence). J lost 5 bases, V lost 6 bases, and 5 bases had no gene match. The CDR3 is 15 amino acids. CDR3 sequence reads: CATRRDRANNSPLHF. The DNA of the CDR3 is TGTGCCACCAGAAGGGACAGGGCGAATAATTCACCCCTCCACTTT.

This clonotype turned up a few times. The chain is built from TRBV2 and TRBJ2-2; a weak D match, TRBD1 (6 bases). Germline V CDR1 and CDR2: SNHLY, FYNNEI. CDR3 length: 13 residues. V was clipped by 7 bases and J by 1 base, with 7 bases between them. CDR3: CASMGQNTGELFF. CDR3 in DNA: TGTGCCAGCATGGGACAGAACACCGGGGAGCTGTTTTTT.

The sample holds a few counts of this clonotype. CDR3 sequence reads: CASSQSYQETQYF. DNA for the CDR3: TGTGCCAGCAGCCAGTCGTACCAAGAGACCCAGTACTTC. The chain links TRBV6-1 to TRBJ2-5; D is uncertain. The germline gives CDR1 MNHNS, CDR2 SASEGT. V shed 6 bases and J shed 0 bases, with 8 bases lying between them. The CDR3 spans 13 residues.

In this sample, this clonotype turned up a few times. CDR3 nucleotide sequence: TGTGCCAGCAGCCCCACCCGAGATCACGATGAGCAGTTCTTC. Amino acids: CASSPTRDHDEQFF. J is TRBJ2-1 and V is TRBV7-2; no definite D call. V gave up 5 bases and J gave up 8 bases, with 16 bases separating them. The CDR3 runs 14 residues. The germline V gene has CDR1 SGHTA and CDR2 FQGNSA. Complete variable domain (other parts from reference TRBV7-2 and TRBJ2-1): GAGVSQSPSNKVTEKGKDVELRCDPISGHTALYWYRQSLGQGLEFLIYFQGNSAPDKSGLPSDRFSAERTGGSVSTLTIQRTQQEDSAVYLCASSPTRDHDEQFFGPGTRLTVL.

This clonotype was recorded a few times. The chain combines TRBV6-5 with TRBJ2-2, with D unresolved. The CDR3 extends over 16 amino acids. The germline V gene has CDR1 MNHEY and CDR2 SVGAGI. Deletions cut 5 bases from V and 4 bases from J, with 17 bases between. CDR3 residues: CASSLIGRKRTGELFF. The DNA of the CDR3 is TGTGCCAGCAGTCTCATCGGACGGAAGCGCACCGGGGAGCTGTTTTTT.

This chain uses TRBV20-1 with TRBJ1-5; the D gene is possibly TRBD1 (5 bases). The ends were cut back, 7 bases at V and 0 bases at J, with 10 bases in the middle. Germline-derived CDR1 and CDR2 are DFQATT and SNEGSKA (reference sequence). The CDR3 covers 13 residues. CDR3 bases: TGCAGTGGGGCAGGGAGTAGCAATCAGCCCCAGCATTTT. Protein product: CSGAGSSNQPQHF.

The rearrangement uses TRBV9 and TRBJ2-1, with 7 bases that match TRBD2. With 4 bases clipped from V and 3 bases from J, the junction kept 4 bases outside the gene matches. Germline values: CDR1 SGDLS, CDR2 YYNGEE. The CDR3 is 14 amino acids. CDR3 coding DNA: TGTGCCAGCAGCAAAGCGGGGCACTACAATGAGCAGTTCTTC. This codes for CASSKAGHYNEQFF.

This clonotype was recorded at least ten times. CDR3 residues: CASSFVGTTGELFF. In DNA form, the CDR3 reads TGCGCCAGCAGCTTTGTAGGAACCACCGGGGAGCTGTTTTTT. V is TRBV5-1 and J is TRBJ2-2, with D hard to call. V was pared by 2 bases and J by 4 bases, with 9 bases between. This CDR3 is 14 amino acids long. Germline CDR1 and CDR2: SGHRS and YFSETQ.

In this sample, this clonotype turned up a few times. This chain uses TRBV5-1 with TRBJ1-6; TRBD1 matches at 9 bases. Germline CDR1 and CDR2: SGHRS and YFSETQ. The CDR3 length is 14 residues. With V trimmed by 6 bases and J by 9 bases, 7 bases remained unmatched. CDR3 loop: CASTPDRGGSPLHF. The CDR3 DNA is TGCGCCAGCACCCCCGACAGGGGGGGTTCACCCCTCCACTTT.